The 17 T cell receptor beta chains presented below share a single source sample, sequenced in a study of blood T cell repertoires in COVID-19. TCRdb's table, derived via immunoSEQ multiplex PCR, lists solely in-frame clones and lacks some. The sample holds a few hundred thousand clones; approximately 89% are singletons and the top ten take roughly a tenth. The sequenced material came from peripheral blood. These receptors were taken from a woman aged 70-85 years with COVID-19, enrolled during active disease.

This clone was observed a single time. CDR3 in DNA: TGTGCCAGCAGCTCTCAGCTCAGACAGGGACTAGGGAACACTGAAGCTTTCTTT. Translated: CASSSQLRQGLGNTEAFF. This chain joins TRBV7-2 and TRBJ1-1, with 7 nucleotides matching TRBD1. Germline CDR1 reads SGHTA; CDR2 reads FQGNSA. The CDR3 length is 18 residues. V dropped 4 bases and J dropped 1; count of bases not matched to a gene: 15.

CDR3 in DNA: TGCGCCAGCAGCATGGGACTAGCGGGACAGACCGACTACAATGAGCAGTTCTTC. This gives the protein CASSMGLAGQTDYNEQFF. This chain connects TRBV5-1 to TRBJ2-1; 13 bases map to TRBD2. The germline CDR1 and CDR2 sequences are SGHRS and YFSETQ. The ends lost 4 bases at V and 3 bases at J; junction bases unmatched: 10. The CDR3 consists of 18 residues.

CDR3 in amino acids: CASRPAGVGSEQYF. The CDR3, as DNA: TGTGCCAGCCGGCCAGCGGGAGTAGGTTCGGAGCAGTACTTC. The V and J genes are TRBV6-5 and TRBJ2-7; 8 nucleotides match TRBD2. J gave up 7 bases and V 8 bases, and 13 bases lay outside the gene matches. Germline CDR1 MNHEY, CDR2 SVGAGI. This CDR3 contains 14 residues.

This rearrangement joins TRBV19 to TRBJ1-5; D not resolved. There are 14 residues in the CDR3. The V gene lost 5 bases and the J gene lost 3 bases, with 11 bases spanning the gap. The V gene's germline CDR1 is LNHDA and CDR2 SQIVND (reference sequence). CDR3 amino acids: CASSRHQLNQPQHF. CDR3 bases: TGTGCCAGTAGTCGACACCAACTCAATCAGCCCCAGCATTTT.

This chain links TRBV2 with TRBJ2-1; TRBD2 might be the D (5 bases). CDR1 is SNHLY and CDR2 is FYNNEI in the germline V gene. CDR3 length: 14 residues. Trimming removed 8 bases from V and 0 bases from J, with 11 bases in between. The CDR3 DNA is TGTGCCAGCGGAGGAAGAAGCTCCTACAATGAGCAGTTCTTC. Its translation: CASGGRSSYNEQFF.

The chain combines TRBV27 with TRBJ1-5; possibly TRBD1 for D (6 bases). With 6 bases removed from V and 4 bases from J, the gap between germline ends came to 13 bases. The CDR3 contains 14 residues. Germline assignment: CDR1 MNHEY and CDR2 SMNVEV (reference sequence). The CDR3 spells CASRITGYNQPQHF. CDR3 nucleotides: TGTGCCAGCAGGATAACAGGGTATAATCAGCCCCAGCATTTT.

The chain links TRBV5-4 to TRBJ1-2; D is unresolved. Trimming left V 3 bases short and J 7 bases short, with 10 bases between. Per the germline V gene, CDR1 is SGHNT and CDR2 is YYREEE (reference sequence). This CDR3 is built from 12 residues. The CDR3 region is CASSSGSGGYTF. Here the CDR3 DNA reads TGTGCCAGCAGCTCGGGGAGCGGTGGCTACACCTTC.

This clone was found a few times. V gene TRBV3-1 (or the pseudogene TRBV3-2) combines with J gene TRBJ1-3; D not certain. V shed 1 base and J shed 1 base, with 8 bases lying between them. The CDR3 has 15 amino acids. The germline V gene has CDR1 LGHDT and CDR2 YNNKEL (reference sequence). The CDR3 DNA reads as TGTGCCAGCAGCCAAGGAAGAGGATCTGGAAACACCATATATTTT. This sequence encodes CASSQGRGSGNTIYF.

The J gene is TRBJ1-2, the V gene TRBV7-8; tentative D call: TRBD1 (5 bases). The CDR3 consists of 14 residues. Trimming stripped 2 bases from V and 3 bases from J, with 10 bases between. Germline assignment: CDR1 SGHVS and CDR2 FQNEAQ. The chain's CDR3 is CASSLRGVHYGYTF. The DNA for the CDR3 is TGTGCCAGCAGCTTACGGGGGGTTCACTATGGCTACACCTTC.

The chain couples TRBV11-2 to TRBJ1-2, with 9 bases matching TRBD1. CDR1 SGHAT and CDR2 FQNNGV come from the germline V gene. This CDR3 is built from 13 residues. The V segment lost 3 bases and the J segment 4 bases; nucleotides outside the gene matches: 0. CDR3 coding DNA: TGTGCCAGCAGCTTGGGACAGGGCTATGGCTACACCTTC. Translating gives CASSLGQGYGYTF.

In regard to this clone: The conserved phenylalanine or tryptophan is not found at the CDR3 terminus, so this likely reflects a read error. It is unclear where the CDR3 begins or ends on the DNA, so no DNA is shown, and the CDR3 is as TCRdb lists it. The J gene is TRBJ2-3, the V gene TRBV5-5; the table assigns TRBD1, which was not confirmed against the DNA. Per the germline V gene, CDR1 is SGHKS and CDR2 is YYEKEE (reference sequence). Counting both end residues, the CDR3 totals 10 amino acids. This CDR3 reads CASSSPGHLT.

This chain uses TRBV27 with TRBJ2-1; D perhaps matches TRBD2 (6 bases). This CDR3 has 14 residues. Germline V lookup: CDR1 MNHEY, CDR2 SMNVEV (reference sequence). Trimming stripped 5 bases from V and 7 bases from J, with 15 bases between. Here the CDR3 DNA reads TGTGCCAGCAGTGGCGGGGCAGGACTAAATGAGCAGTTCTTC. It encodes CASSGGAGLNEQFF.

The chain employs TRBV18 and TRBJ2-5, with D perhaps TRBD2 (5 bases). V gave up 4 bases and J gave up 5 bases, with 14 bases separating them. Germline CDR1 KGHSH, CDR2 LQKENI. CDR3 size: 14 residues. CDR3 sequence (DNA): TGTGCCAGCTCACGTATAGAGAGGGAGGAGACCCAGTACTTC. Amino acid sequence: CASSRIEREETQYF.

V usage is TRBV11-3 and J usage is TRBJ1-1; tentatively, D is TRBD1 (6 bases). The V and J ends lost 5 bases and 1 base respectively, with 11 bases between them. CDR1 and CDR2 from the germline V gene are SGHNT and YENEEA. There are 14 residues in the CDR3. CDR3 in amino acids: CASSPGTSNTEAFF. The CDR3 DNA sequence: TGTGCCAGCAGCCCAGGGACATCGAACACTGAAGCTTTCTTT.

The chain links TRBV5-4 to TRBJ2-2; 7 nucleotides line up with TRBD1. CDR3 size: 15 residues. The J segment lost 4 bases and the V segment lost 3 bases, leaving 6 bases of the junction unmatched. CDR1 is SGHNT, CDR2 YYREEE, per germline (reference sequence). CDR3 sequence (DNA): TGTGCCAGCAGCTCGGGACAGCTAGGCACCGGGGAGCTGTTTTTT. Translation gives CASSSGQLGTGELFF.

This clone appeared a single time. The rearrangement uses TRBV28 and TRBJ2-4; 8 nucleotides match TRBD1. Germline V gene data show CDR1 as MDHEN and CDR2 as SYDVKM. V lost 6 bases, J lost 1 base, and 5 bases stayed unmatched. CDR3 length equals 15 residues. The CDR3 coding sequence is TGTGCCAGCAGCAGACAGGGGAGCGCCAAAAACATTCAGTACTTC. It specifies CASSRQGSAKNIQYF.

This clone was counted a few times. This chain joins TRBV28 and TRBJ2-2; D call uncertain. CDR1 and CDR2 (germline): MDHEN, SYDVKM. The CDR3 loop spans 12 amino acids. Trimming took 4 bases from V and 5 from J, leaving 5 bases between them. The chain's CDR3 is CASSSLTGELFF. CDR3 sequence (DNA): TGTGCCAGCAGTTCCCTAACCGGGGAGCTGTTTTTT.